Here is one T cell receptor beta chain with its context. The data were taken from a study of chemoradiotherapy in HPV16-positive cancers. The CDR3 loop spans 13 amino acids. V gave up 5 bases and J gave up 4 bases, with 11 bases separating them. Germline V lookup: CDR1 WNHNN, CDR2 SYGVQD (reference sequence). The protocol was immunoSEQ multiplex PCR, while the TCRdb copy is restricted to in-frame clones and leaves out a portion. This sample carries some 7,700 clones, around 68% of them seen once, and the ten largest clones take around 33%. This material was obtained from a patient who underwent chemoradiotherapy. The origin of this receptor is a human donor with HPV-associated anogenital cancer. The V and J genes are TRBV10-1 and TRBJ1-1; D is unclear. CDR3 sequence reads: CASSLDEGTEAFF. For the CDR3, the DNA is TGCGCCAGCAGTCTAGATGAGGGCACTGAAGCTTTCTTT.